Following are 32 T cell receptor beta chains from one sample sequenced in a study of beta chain features in type 1 diabetes. The antigens these receptors bind are not known. Broader study findings: TCRB CDR3s from Type 1 diabetes patients were moderately but significantly shorter in all four CD4+ subsets.

cDNA synthesis used the whole RNA isolate, giving expressed TCRB sequences. The assay was immunoSEQ multiplex PCR, and TCRdb's table has in-frame clones only and misses some. This table holds 600,000 to 750,000 clones, 9.5% to 15% found once. The sample was naive CD4+ T cells from blood. Receptors originate from a man younger than 40 with type 1 diabetes.

The chain links TRBV5-1 to TRBJ1-1, with D tentatively TRBD1 (6 bases). CDR3 size: 16 residues. Trimming removed 4 bases from V and 8 bases from J, with 24 bases in between. Germline V lookup: CDR1 SGHRS, CDR2 YFSETQ. The CDR3 reads CASSPRPYPGVAEAFF. In nucleotides, the CDR3 is TGCGCCAGCAGCCCAAGACCATACCCAGGGGTCGCCGAAGCTTTCTTT.

This clone came up a few times. This chain uses TRBV7-9 with TRBJ2-3, with 8 bases aligning to TRBD1. V lost 5 bases to trimming and J lost 4 bases; unmatched junction nucleotides: 11. The V gene's germline CDR1 is SEHNR and CDR2 FQNEAQ (reference sequence). This CDR3 comprises 16 residues. CDR3 sequence reads: CASSPDRGPRADTQYF. The CDR3 nucleotides are TGTGCCAGCAGCCCTGACAGGGGCCCTCGGGCAGATACGCAGTATTTT.

This clone was found a few times. The V and J genes are TRBV2 and TRBJ2-5; a weak D match, TRBD1 (6 bases). V lost 6 bases, J lost 5 bases, and 19 bases lay in between. The length of the CDR3 is 15 residues. The germline CDR1 and CDR2 sequences are SNHLY and FYNNEI. CDR3: CASRPTGNREETQYF. Written as DNA, the CDR3 is TGTGCCAGCAGGCCCACAGGGAATCGCGAGGAGACCCAGTACTTC.

This chain links TRBV7-2 with TRBJ2-5; 12 bases agree with TRBD2. The CDR3 covers 16 residues. Trimming at V came to 5 bases and at J to 7 bases, leaving 11 bases not matched to a gene. CDR1 is SGHTA and CDR2 is FQGNSA in the germline V gene. This CDR3 is CASSQLAGGPVGTQYF. CDR3 sequence (DNA): TGTGCCAGCAGCCAGCTAGCGGGGGGGCCGGTCGGGACCCAGTACTTC.

This chain connects TRBV9 to TRBJ1-2; 7 positions match TRBD1. V lost 0 bases and J lost 7; bases outside the gene matches: 9. CDR1 SGDLS and CDR2 YYNGEE come from the germline V gene. The CDR3 has 15 amino acids. As DNA, the CDR3 is TGTGCCAGCAGCGTAGAGGACGACAGGGTCGGTGGCTACACCTTC. The encoded protein is CASSVEDDRVGGYTF.

The gene calls are TRBV28 and TRBJ1-5; D call uncertain. The CDR3 totals 15 residues. The V gene's germline CDR1 is MDHEN and CDR2 SYDVKM. Trimming took off 3 bases at V and 3 bases at J, with 12 bases between the two ends. The DNA for the CDR3 is TGTGCCAGCAGTTTGAAGGCAGGTATCAATCAGCCCCAGCATTTT. Translation: CASSLKAGINQPQHF.

This sequence joins TRBV6-4 and TRBJ1-6; D remains ambiguous. There are 13 residues in the CDR3. The germline V gene has CDR1 MRHNA and CDR2 SNTAGT. V gave up 6 bases and J gave up 6 bases, with 9 bases separating them. The CDR3 DNA reads TGTGCCAGCAGAGGGTTTAGTAATTCACCCCTCCACTTT. Translated, it gives CASRGFSNSPLHF.

The rearrangement joins TRBV28 to TRBJ2-1; D gene ambiguous. The CDR3 is 12 amino acids. Trimming left V 4 bases short and J 9 bases short, with 10 bases between. CDR1 MDHEN and CDR2 SYDVKM come from the germline V gene. CDR3 in amino acids: CASSSGRLEQFF. In DNA, the CDR3 is TGTGCCAGCAGTTCCGGACGGCTTGAGCAGTTCTTC. Complete variable domain (other parts from reference TRBV28 and TRBJ2-1): DVKVTQSSRYLVKRTGEKVFLECVQDMDHENMFWYRQDPGLGLRLIYFSYDVKMKEKGDIPEGYSVSREKKERFSLILESASTNQTSMYLCASSSGRLEQFFGPGTRLTVL.

This clone appeared a few times. The gene calls are TRBV28 and TRBJ1-6; TRBD1 might be the D (5 bases). Germline V gene sequence: CDR1 MDHEN, CDR2 SYDVKM. V lost 5 bases to trimming and J lost 0 bases, with 11 bases between them. The CDR3 extends over 16 amino acids. The CDR3 DNA is TGTGCCAGCAGTGGTGGGGCAGACTCCTATAATTCACCCCTCCACTTT. Protein sequence: CASSGGADSYNSPLHF.

This clone was counted between two and nine times. This chain uses TRBV5-4 with TRBJ1-2; D not resolved. V lost 0 bases, J lost 0 bases, and 9 bases lay in between. The CDR3 sequence is 15 residues long. From germline, CDR1 is SGHNT and CDR2 YYREEE (reference sequence). CDR3 DNA: TGTGCCAGCAGCTTGGTTGCGGGAACTAACTATGGCTACACCTTC. This gives the protein CASSLVAGTNYGYTF.

For the CDR3, the DNA is TGTGCCAGCAGCTTAGTAAGGGGAGGGTCCTACGAGCAGTACTTC. This codes for CASSLVRGGSYEQYF. The V gene is TRBV11-1, the J gene TRBJ2-7, with 7 bases that match TRBD2. V lost 1 base and J lost 1; bases outside the gene matches: 4. Looked up from germline, CDR1 is SGHAT and CDR2 is FQDESV (reference sequence). The CDR3 spans 15 residues. Together with reference TRBV11-1 and TRBJ2-7, the CDR3 gives the full variable domain: EAEVAQSPRYKITEKSQAVAFWCDPISGHATLYWYRQILGQGPELLVQFQDESVVDDSQLPKDRFSAERLKGVDSTLKIQPAELGDSAMYLCASSLVRGGSYEQYFGPGTRLTVT.

This clone was seen a handful of times. The chain couples TRBV29-1 to TRBJ1-2; TRBD1 is a possible D gene (6 bases). This CDR3 is built from 14 residues. Trimming left V 3 bases short and J 2 bases short, with 13 bases between. Germline V gene data show CDR1 as SQVTM and CDR2 as ANQGSEA. The CDR3 DNA reads as TGCAGCGTTGAGAGGGGGATCCCCAACTATGGCTACACCTTC. This encodes CSVERGIPNYGYTF.

In its sample, this clone was seen a few times. The chain carries TRBV2 and TRBJ2-3; TRBD1 matches at 7 bases. With V trimmed by 7 bases and J by 2 bases, 12 bases remained unmatched. Looked up from germline, CDR1 is SNHLY and CDR2 is FYNNEI. The CDR3 has 16 residues. This CDR3 reads CASTLLRQGSTDTQYF. CDR3 nucleotide sequence: TGTGCCAGCACCTTACTCCGACAGGGCTCCACAGATACGCAGTATTTT.

The chain employs TRBV6-5 and TRBJ2-1; 7 positions agree with TRBD2. CDR1 and CDR2 (germline): MNHEY, SVGAGI. The CDR3 consists of 11 residues. The ends lost 5 bases at V and 10 bases at J; junction bases unmatched: 2. The CDR3 region has the DNA TGTGCCAGCAGTCCCGGGGGGGAGCAGTTCTTC. Amino acid sequence: CASSPGGEQFF.

This clone was picked up a small number of times. The rearrangement uses TRBV10-3 and TRBJ2-7; D is undetermined. Germline CDR1 is ENHRY and CDR2 is SYGVKD. The CDR3 covers 12 residues. V was clipped by 0 bases and J by 7 bases, with 7 bases between them. In DNA, the CDR3 is TGTGCCATCAGTGAGTCGATCCCGGAGCAGTACTTC. The encoded protein is CAISESIPEQYF.

Comment on this clone: Germline and junction disagree at one end, which may indicate a read error. The chain joins TRBV5-1 to TRBJ2-7; 7 bases match TRBD1. From germline, CDR1 is SGHRS and CDR2 YFSETQ. The CDR3 length is 13 residues. In DNA, the CDR3 is TGCGCCAGCAGGTTGGGACAGTCCTACGAGCAGTACTTC. Amino acids: CASRLGQSYEQYF.

This clone has a handful of counts. The rearrangement joins TRBV11-2 to TRBJ2-3, with D unclear. This CDR3 has 12 residues. V was trimmed by 5 bases and J by 14 bases, leaving 17 bases between them. From germline, CDR1 is SGHAT and CDR2 FQNNGV. The CDR3 coding sequence is TGTGCCAGCAGCCCCCTAGGTGGGGTTCGGTATTTT. Translation gives CASSPLGGVRYF.

Remarks on this clone: Other DNA sequences in this specimen translate into the identical CDR3. This chain joins TRBV5-1 and TRBJ2-3, with 11 bases identical to TRBD2. Germline lookup yields CDR1 SGHRS and CDR2 YFSETQ. CDR3 length: 15 amino acids. With V trimmed by 4 bases and J by 3 bases, 4 bases remained unmatched. The CDR3 here is CASSPGTSGTDTQYF. The CDR3 nucleotides read TGCGCCAGCAGCCCCGGGACTAGCGGTACAGATACGCAGTATTTT.

This CDR3 reads CASSGTGGSLNEKLFF. The CDR3 region has the DNA TGTGCCAGCAGTGGGACAGGGGGATCTCTTAATGAAAAACTGTTTTTT. V is TRBV25-1 and J is TRBJ1-4; TRBD1 matches at 10 bases. Germline loops: CDR1 MGHDK, CDR2 SYGVNS. The J segment lost 4 bases and the V segment lost 4 bases, leaving 6 bases of the junction unmatched. This CDR3 has 16 residues. The entire variable domain, with the rest obtained from reference TRBV25-1 and TRBJ1-4, is as follows: EADIYQTPRYLVIGTGKKITLECSQTMGHDKMYWYQQDPGMELHLIHYSYGVNSTEKGDLSSESTVSRIRTEHFPLTLESARPSHTSQYLCASSGTGGSLNEKLFFGSGTQLSVL.

In its sample, this clone was seen a few times. V is TRBV5-1 and J is TRBJ1-1; D not certain. Germline assignment: CDR1 SGHRS and CDR2 YFSETQ. The CDR3 loop spans 16 amino acids. V gave up 0 bases and J gave up 2 bases, with 14 bases separating them. The CDR3 loop reads CASSLVPGSDNTEAFF. In nucleotides, the CDR3 is TGCGCCAGCAGCTTGGTACCTGGCTCTGATAACACTGAAGCTTTCTTT.

The table lists this clone with a few counts. The same CDR3 arises from other DNA sequences in this sample as well. This chain uses TRBV18 with TRBJ1-5; 8 nucleotides match TRBD1. The CDR3 sequence is 14 residues long. Trimming took 3 bases from V and 6 from J; bases not matched to a gene: 4. The germline V gene has CDR1 KGHSH and CDR2 LQKENI. This chain's CDR3 is CASSPSGGGQPQHF. The CDR3 nucleotides are TGTGCCAGCTCACCTTCAGGGGGCGGTCAGCCCCAGCATTTT. The full variable domain, rest sourced from reference TRBV18 and TRBJ1-5, is NAGVMQNPRHLVRRRGQEARLRCSPMKGHSHVYWYRQLPEEGLKFMVYLQKENIIDESGMPKERFSAEFPKEGPSILRIQQVVRGDSAAYFCASSPSGGGQPQHFGDGTRLSIL.

This clone has more than one count but fewer than ten. This chain uses TRBV29-1 with TRBJ1-2; D is unclear. Germline V gene lookup returns CDR1 SQVTM and CDR2 ANQGSEA. This CDR3 is built from 12 residues. The ends were cut back, 6 bases at V and 0 bases at J, with 8 bases in the middle. CDR3: CSVTTANYGYTF. DNA of the CDR3: TGCAGCGTGACTACAGCTAACTATGGCTACACCTTC.

The gene calls are TRBV19 and TRBJ1-4; D unresolved. The CDR3 is made up of 12 amino acids. Trimming took off 5 bases at V and 12 bases at J, with 13 bases between the two ends. The germline V gene encodes CDR1 LNHDA and CDR2 SQIVND (reference sequence). DNA of the CDR3: TGTGCCAGTAGTCGAGGAGCATGGCAACTGTTTTTT. This gives the protein CASSRGAWQLFF. Drawing the rest from reference TRBV19 and TRBJ1-4, the complete variable domain is DGGITQSPKYLFRKEGQNVTLSCEQNLNHDAMYWYRQDPGQGLRLIYYSQIVNDFQKGDIAEGYSVSREKKESFPLTVTSAQKNPTAFYLCASSRGAWQLFFGSGTQLSVL.

There are a few counts of this clone. The chain couples TRBV2 to TRBJ2-2, with D unclear. With 2 bases removed from V and 0 bases from J, the gap between germline ends came to 10 bases. The CDR3 length is 16 residues. CDR1 is SNHLY and CDR2 is FYNNEI in the germline V gene. The CDR3, as DNA: TGTGCCAGCAGTGAATTGGCAGATACGAACACCGGGGAGCTGTTTTTT. Its translation is CASSELADTNTGELFF. The whole variable domain, filled in from reference TRBV2 and TRBJ2-2, reads EPEVTQTPSHQVTQMGQEVILRCVPISNHLYFYWYRQILGQKVEFLVSFYNNEISEKSEIFDDQFSVERPDGSNFTLKIRSTKLEDSAMYFCASSELADTNTGELFFGEGSRLTVL.

This sequence joins TRBV2 and TRBJ1-6; 9 bases are shared with TRBD1. Germline V gene lookup returns CDR1 SNHLY and CDR2 FYNNEI. CDR3 length equals 13 residues. Germline trimming cut 7 bases from V and 9 bases from J; bases unmatched to any gene: 4. The CDR3: CASTVTGGSPLHF. The CDR3 DNA follows: TGTGCCAGCACAGTGACAGGGGGTTCACCCCTCCACTTT.

This clone was recorded a few times. This chain joins TRBV29-1 and TRBJ2-3; D is undetermined. This CDR3 region has 13 residues. V lost 1 base and J 6 bases, leaving 11 bases between the germline ends. The V gene's germline CDR1 is SQVTM and CDR2 ANQGSEA. The CDR3 spells CSVEARTRDTQYF. The CDR3, as DNA: TGCAGCGTTGAAGCTCGGACCCGCGATACGCAGTATTTT.

The chain employs TRBV28 and TRBJ2-5; TRBD2 matches 8 bases. After removal of 6 bases from V and 3 bases from J, the junction contained 6 bases not matched to a gene. This CDR3 comprises 14 residues. Per the germline V gene, CDR1 is MDHEN and CDR2 is SYDVKM. CDR3 nucleotides: TGTGCCAGCAGCTCCCCGGGACTAGAAGAGACCCAGTACTTC. Encoded protein: CASSSPGLEETQYF.

The chain uses TRBV7-2 and TRBJ1-6; perhaps TRBD1 as D (6 bases). The CDR3 is 14 amino acids. Trimming stripped 5 bases from V and 12 bases from J, with 17 bases between. Germline loops: CDR1 SGHTA, CDR2 FQGNSA. The CDR3, as DNA: TGTGCCAGCAGCCTTGCTGGGGGCCAGAGACCCCTCCACTTT. This translates into CASSLAGGQRPLHF.

This clone was detected a few times. The chain uses TRBV7-8 and TRBJ2-1; TRBD2 matches at 8 bases. Germline loops: CDR1 SGHVS, CDR2 FQNEAQ. J lost 6 bases, V lost 6 bases, and 4 bases had no gene match. The CDR3 is made up of 13 amino acids. The CDR3 DNA sequence: TGTGCCAGCAGAGCGGGGGTGGGCAATGAGCAGTTCTTC. Its translation is CASRAGVGNEQFF.

V usage is TRBV18 and J usage is TRBJ2-2, with D possibly being TRBD2 (6 bases). The ends were cut back, 4 bases at V and 5 bases at J, with 14 bases in the middle. Germline V gene lookup returns CDR1 KGHSH and CDR2 LQKENI. This CDR3 spans 15 amino acids. The CDR3 loop reads CASSLQTSPTGELFF. Written as DNA, the CDR3 is TGTGCCAGCTCACTACAGACTAGTCCAACCGGGGAGCTGTTTTTT.

The sample holds a few counts of this clone. V is TRBV25-1 and J is TRBJ1-2; maybe TRBD1 (5 bases). Germline-derived CDR1 and CDR2 are MGHDK and SYGVNS. With 1 base removed from V and 3 bases from J, the gap between germline ends came to 9 bases. This CDR3 has 14 amino acids. CDR3 residues: CASSELGVDYGYTF. The CDR3, as DNA: TGTGCCAGCAGTGAATTAGGGGTTGACTATGGCTACACCTTC.

The chain joins TRBV2 to TRBJ2-5; D is undetermined. V was shortened by 3 bases and J by 2 bases, with 10 bases between the two germline ends. Germline V CDR1 and CDR2: SNHLY, FYNNEI. The CDR3 covers 14 residues. The CDR3 DNA reads as TGTGCCAGCAGTGATTTTCACAGTCAAGAGACCCAGTACTTC. This sequence encodes CASSDFHSQETQYF.